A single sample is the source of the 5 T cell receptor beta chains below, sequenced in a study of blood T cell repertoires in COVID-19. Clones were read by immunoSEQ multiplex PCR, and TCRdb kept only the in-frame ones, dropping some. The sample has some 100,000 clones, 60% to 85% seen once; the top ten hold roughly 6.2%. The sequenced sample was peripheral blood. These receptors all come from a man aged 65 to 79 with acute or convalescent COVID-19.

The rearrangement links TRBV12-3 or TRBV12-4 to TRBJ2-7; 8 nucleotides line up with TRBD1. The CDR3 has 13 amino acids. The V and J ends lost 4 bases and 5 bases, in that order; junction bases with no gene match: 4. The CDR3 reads CASSSDRADEQYF. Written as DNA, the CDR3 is TGTGCCAGCAGTTCGGACAGGGCGGACGAGCAGTACTTC.

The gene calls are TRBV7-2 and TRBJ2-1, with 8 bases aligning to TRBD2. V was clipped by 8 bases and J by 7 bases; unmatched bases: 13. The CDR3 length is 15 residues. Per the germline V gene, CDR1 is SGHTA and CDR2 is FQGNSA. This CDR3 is CASRKPGLDRNEQFF. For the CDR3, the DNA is TGTGCCAGCCGCAAACCGGGACTAGATCGGAATGAGCAGTTCTTC.

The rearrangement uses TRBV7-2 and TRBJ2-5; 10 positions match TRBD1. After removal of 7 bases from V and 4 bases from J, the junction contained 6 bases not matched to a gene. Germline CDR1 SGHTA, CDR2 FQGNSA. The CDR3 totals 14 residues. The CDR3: CASKKTGGGETQYF. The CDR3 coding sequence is TGTGCCAGCAAAAAGACAGGGGGCGGAGAGACCCAGTACTTC.

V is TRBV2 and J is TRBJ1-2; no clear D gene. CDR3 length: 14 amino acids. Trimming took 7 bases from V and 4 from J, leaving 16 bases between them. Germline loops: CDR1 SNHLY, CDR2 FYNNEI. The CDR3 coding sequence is TGTGCCAGCACAGACACCCCTAATATCTATGGCTACACCTTC. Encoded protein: CASTDTPNIYGYTF.

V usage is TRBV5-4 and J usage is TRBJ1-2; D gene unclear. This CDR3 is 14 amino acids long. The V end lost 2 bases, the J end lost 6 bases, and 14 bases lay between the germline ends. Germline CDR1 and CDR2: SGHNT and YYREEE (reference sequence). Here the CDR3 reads CASSFARPQDGYTF. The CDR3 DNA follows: TGTGCCAGCAGCTTCGCCAGGCCCCAGGATGGCTACACCTTC.